The 21 T cell receptor beta chains listed next were all sequenced from one sample in a study of early T cells in non-severe SARS-CoV-2 infection. TCRdb analysed the 5' RACE reads with MiXCR anew, one entry per CDR3 protein. This sample yields 30,000 to 40,000 distinct CDR3 sequences, of which 6% to 8.5% are seen a single time; more than 20% belongs to the top ten. The sample was whole blood, taken at baseline. These receptors came from an adult who was a healthcare worker with PCR-confirmed SARS-CoV-2 infection or an uninfected control (not recorded which).

In this sample, this clonotype turned up a few times. This chain links TRBV30 with TRBJ1-4, with D possibly matching TRBD1 (5 bases). V was pared by 2 bases and J by 3 bases, with 16 bases between. Germline V lookup: CDR1 GTSNPN, CDR2 SVGIG (reference sequence). The CDR3 extends over 16 amino acids. In DNA form, the CDR3 reads TGTGCCTGGAGTCCCGGGACCCGGAGTGCTAATGAAAAACTGTTTTTT. This gives the protein CAWSPGTRSANEKLFF.

This chain connects TRBV3-1 to TRBJ2-7, with 7 bases aligning to TRBD1. Per the germline V gene, CDR1 is LGHDT and CDR2 is YNNKEL (reference sequence). The CDR3 runs 14 residues. V lost 5 bases and J lost 3; bases outside the gene matches: 7. CDR3 DNA: TGTGCCAGCAGCGGTGACAGGGACCTCTACGAGCAGTACTTC. Protein product: CASSGDRDLYEQYF.

This clonotype was recorded at least ten times. The chain is built from TRBV11-2 and TRBJ2-5; D gene uncertain. The CDR3 length is 12 residues. Per germline, CDR1 SGHAT and CDR2 FQNNGV. Trimming took off 5 bases at V and 5 bases at J, with 9 bases between the two ends. The chain's CDR3 is CASSNMDETQYF. In DNA, the CDR3 is TGTGCCAGCAGCAACATGGACGAGACCCAGTACTTC.

The V gene is TRBV19, the J gene TRBJ2-5; D is possibly TRBD2 (5 bases). The CDR3 loop spans 15 amino acids. With 4 bases removed from V and 5 bases from J, the gap between germline ends came to 17 bases. CDR1 and CDR2 from the germline V gene are LNHDA and SQIVND (reference sequence). In DNA form, the CDR3 reads TGTGCCAGTAGTAGCGCTCACTACCGCGGGGAGACCCAGTACTTC. Protein product: CASSSAHYRGETQYF. The full variable domain, its missing parts supplied by reference TRBV19 and TRBJ2-5, is DGGITQSPKYLFRKEGQNVTLSCEQNLNHDAMYWYRQDPGQGLRLIYYSQIVNDFQKGDIAEGYSVSREKKESFPLTVTSAQKNPTAFYLCASSSAHYRGETQYFGPGTRLLVL.

V usage is TRBV12-3 or TRBV12-4 and J usage is TRBJ2-7, with 9 bases identical to TRBD2. Trimming removed 3 bases from V and 5 bases from J; junction bases left unmatched: 2. This CDR3 spans 13 amino acids. The CDR3 here is CASSFRTSDEQYF. The CDR3 nucleotides are TGTGCCAGCAGTTTTCGGACTAGCGACGAGCAGTACTTC.

This chain connects TRBV20-1 to TRBJ1-1; D not resolved. The CDR3 sequence is 15 residues long. Looked up from germline, CDR1 is DFQATT and CDR2 is SNEGSKA (reference sequence). V lost 6 bases to trimming and J lost 0 bases, with 17 bases between them. This CDR3 is CSALNPRTVNTEAFF. As DNA, the CDR3 is TGCAGTGCCTTAAATCCGAGGACGGTGAACACTGAAGCTTTCTTT.

This clonotype was observed at least ten times. V and J are TRBV30 and TRBJ2-5; D is perhaps TRBD2 (6 bases). V lost 1 base and J lost 2, with 14 bases in between. The CDR3 contains 15 residues. Germline V CDR1 and CDR2: GTSNPN, SVGIG (reference sequence). This CDR3 is CAWSARGGGQETQYF. CDR3 DNA sequence: TGTGCCTGGAGTGCTAGGGGTGGGGGGCAAGAGACCCAGTACTTC.

This clonotype was detected many times. As DNA, the CDR3 is TGTGCCAGCAGGGAGGACAGGGTGGTCTATGAAAAACTGTTTTTT. Its translation is CASREDRVVYEKLFF. The J gene is TRBJ1-4, the V gene TRBV28, with 8 bases aligning to TRBD1. Losses at the gene ends were 6 bases for V and 6 bases for J; bases not matched to a gene: 9. Germline CDR1 MDHEN, CDR2 SYDVKM. This CDR3 comprises 15 residues.

This clonotype came up many times. The chain uses TRBV20-1 and TRBJ2-5; D could derive from TRBD1 or TRBD2 (7 bases each). V was cut by 6 bases and J by 5 bases, with 28 bases left in between. Germline V gives CDR1 DFQATT, CDR2 SNEGSKA (reference sequence). This CDR3 has 17 residues. Here the CDR3 reads CSAYPPGGRGRRETQYF. In DNA form, the CDR3 reads TGCAGTGCCTACCCTCCCGGGGGGAGGGGGCGGCGGGAGACCCAGTACTTC.

This chain connects TRBV7-2 to TRBJ2-2; 10 nucleotides match TRBD2. V trimming: 5 bases; J trimming: 3 bases; junction bases outside the gene matches: 6. Germline values: CDR1 SGHTA, CDR2 FQGNSA. The length of the CDR3 is 16 residues. CDR3 protein: CASSNPSGSYTGELFF. In nucleotides, the CDR3 is TGTGCCAGCAGCAATCCTAGCGGGAGTTACACCGGGGAGCTGTTTTTT.

This clonotype was picked up many times. The rearrangement uses TRBV3-1 and TRBJ2-1; 8 bases match TRBD2. Germline-derived CDR1 and CDR2 are LGHDT and YNNKEL (reference sequence). The length of the CDR3 is 17 residues. Losses at the gene ends were 0 bases for V and 8 bases for J; bases not matched to a gene: 12. CDR3 region: CASSQDVGLAGNYEQFF. The CDR3 bases are TGTGCCAGCAGCCAAGATGTAGGTCTAGCGGGTAACTATGAGCAGTTCTTC.

About this clonotype: This clone may be a read error of a much larger clone one base away. The chain is built from TRBV6-1 and TRBJ2-7, with TRBD2 as a possible D gene (6 bases). CDR1 and CDR2 from the germline V gene are MNHNS and SASEGT. This CDR3 region has 13 residues. CDR3 coding DNA: TGTACCAGTGAGGGCGGGGCCACCTACGAGCAGTACTTC. Amino acid sequence: CTSEGGATYEQYF.

This clonotype was counted between two and nine times. This sequence joins TRBV7-3 and TRBJ2-3, with 9 bases aligning to TRBD2. Trimming took 5 bases from V and 2 from J; bases not matched to a gene: 8. CDR3 size: 16 residues. CDR1 and CDR2 from the germline V gene are SGHTA and FQGTGA. The DNA of the CDR3 is TGTGCCAGCAGCCTTAGCGGGGGAATTCTCACAGATACGCAGTATTTT. Protein sequence: CASSLSGGILTDTQYF. The complete variable domain, with remaining parts taken from reference TRBV7-3 and TRBJ2-3, reads GAGVSQTPSNKVTEKGKYVELRCDPISGHTALYWYRQSLGQGPEFLIYFQGTGAADDSGLPNDRFFAVRPEGSVSTLKIQRTERGDSAVYLCASSLSGGILTDTQYFGPGTRLTVL.

This clonotype was seen many times. J is TRBJ2-5 and V is TRBV27, with 7 bases that match TRBD2. Germline loops: CDR1 MNHEY, CDR2 SMNVEV (reference sequence). The CDR3 is 15 residues long. Trimming at V came to 5 bases and at J to 6 bases, leaving 12 bases not matched to a gene. The CDR3, as DNA: TGTGCCAGCAGTCCCGTAGCGGGTTGGCGGAAGACCCAGTACTTC. It encodes CASSPVAGWRKTQYF.

This clonotype was observed a handful of times. The chain uses TRBV4-1 and TRBJ1-4; 7 bases map to TRBD1. From germline, CDR1 is MGHRA and CDR2 YSYEKL. The junction had 7 bases not matched to a gene; V was cut back by 2 bases and J by 7 bases. The CDR3 consists of 15 residues. CDR3 region: CASSQQDRQSEKLFF. The DNA for the CDR3 is TGCGCCAGCAGCCAACAGGACAGGCAGAGTGAAAAACTGTTTTTT.

This clonotype was picked up many times. The V gene is TRBV5-1, the J gene TRBJ2-7; 9 bases match TRBD1. The germline V gene has CDR1 SGHRS and CDR2 YFSETQ. This CDR3 is 15 amino acids long. V gave up 4 bases and J gave up 5 bases; unmatched junction bases: 10. The CDR3 nucleotides read TGCGCCAGCAGCCTTACCGGGACAGGGAACCACGAGCAGTACTTC. It is translated as CASSLTGTGNHEQYF.

This clonotype appeared a few times. The chain's CDR3 is CAWSVPASGRDEQFF. The CDR3 DNA sequence: TGTGCCTGGAGTGTACCTGCTAGCGGGAGGGATGAGCAGTTCTTC. The gene calls are TRBV30 and TRBJ2-1, with TRBD2 matching over 12 bases. CDR1 is GTSNPN, CDR2 SVGIG, per germline (reference sequence). This CDR3 has 15 amino acids. V shed 0 bases and J 8 bases; nucleotides not matched to a gene: 5.

This clonotype has ten or more counts. The chain employs TRBV6-5 and TRBJ1-4; tentatively, D is TRBD1 (5 bases). This CDR3 spans 15 amino acids. The V gene's germline CDR1 is MNHEY and CDR2 SVGAGI. Trimming cost V 0 bases and J 8 bases, with 13 bases left between them. DNA of the CDR3: TGTGCCAGCAGTTACTCGCAGGGAAGAGGGGAAAAACTGTTTTTT. This encodes CASSYSQGRGEKLFF.

This clonotype has ten or more counts. The chain employs TRBV28 and TRBJ2-2; 10 bases fit TRBD2. V was clipped by 8 bases and J by 4 bases; unmatched bases: 10. Germline-derived CDR1 and CDR2 are MDHEN and SYDVKM. This CDR3 spans 16 amino acids. Here the CDR3 DNA reads TGTGCCAGCTCCAAGTCGTTAGCGGGAGGCACCGGGGAGCTGTTTTTT. Translating gives CASSKSLAGGTGELFF.

The sample holds a few counts of this clonotype. The rearrangement links TRBV15 to TRBJ2-7; 7 bases line up with TRBD1. Germline V gene data show CDR1 as LNHNV and CDR2 as YYDKDF (reference sequence). The CDR3 spans 14 residues. V dropped 5 bases and J dropped 1; count of bases not matched to a gene: 5. CDR3 loop: CATSRKQGSYEQYF. The DNA for the CDR3 is TGTGCCACCAGCCGCAAACAGGGGTCCTACGAGCAGTACTTC.

The table lists this clonotype with a few counts. The rearrangement uses TRBV6-1 and TRBJ2-5; either TRBD1 or TRBD2 may fit D (6 bases each). The CDR3 extends over 15 amino acids. V was shortened by 4 bases and J by 4 bases, with 16 bases between the two germline ends. Germline V lookup: CDR1 MNHNS, CDR2 SASEGT. The CDR3 reads CASSATKGGAETQYF. DNA of the CDR3: TGTGCCAGCAGTGCCACGAAGGGGGGCGCAGAGACCCAGTACTTC.